Following are 14 T cell receptor beta chains from one sample sequenced in a study of beta chain features in type 1 diabetes. All of the isolated RNA was reverse transcribed, so expressed TCRB transcripts were sequenced. TCRdb's copy holds only in-frame clones and misses some; the assay was immunoSEQ multiplex PCR. The data hold a few hundred thousand clones, with roughly 17% observed a single time. Their antigens remain unidentified. Study findings and constraints: Type 1 diabetes patients showed a moderate but significant shortening of TCRB CDR3s in all four CD4+ subsets.

What was sequenced was naive CD4+ T cells from blood. These receptors were taken from a young man with type 1 diabetes.

The chain employs TRBV30 and TRBJ2-6, with 8 bases identical to TRBD1. The CDR3 has 14 amino acids. Germline CDR1 reads GTSNPN; CDR2 reads SVGIG (reference sequence). The junction had 3 bases not matched to a gene; V was cut back by 5 bases and J by 3 bases. DNA of the CDR3: TGTGCCTGGTCAGGGGGCGGTGGGGCCAACGTCCTGACTTTC. It codes for CAWSGGGGANVLTF.

This chain connects TRBV9 to TRBJ2-1; D may be TRBD1 (6 bases). Germline V gene data show CDR1 as SGDLS and CDR2 as YYNGEE. Deletions cut 2 bases from V and 1 base from J, with 22 bases between. This CDR3 has 19 amino acids. CDR3 sequence: CASSVTTGVRLRSYNEQFF. The CDR3 nucleotides are TGTGCCAGCAGCGTCACGACAGGAGTAAGGCTTAGGTCCTACAATGAGCAGTTCTTC. The full variable domain, rest sourced from reference TRBV9 and TRBJ2-1, is DSGVTQTPKHLITATGQRVTLRCSPRSGDLSVYWYQQSLDQGLQFLIQYYNGEERAKGNILERFSAQQFPDLHSELNLSSLELGDSALYFCASSVTTGVRLRSYNEQFFGPGTRLTVL.

The rearrangement links TRBV2 to TRBJ2-3; D tentatively reads TRBD1 or TRBD2 (5 bases each). The CDR3 spans 14 residues. With 7 bases removed from V and 1 base from J, the gap between germline ends came to 12 bases. Per the germline V gene, CDR1 is SNHLY and CDR2 is FYNNEI. CDR3 sequence (DNA): TGTGCCAGCAACCGGGACCGGGGCACAGATACGCAGTATTTT. Amino acids: CASNRDRGTDTQYF.

This clone has only a few counts. The chain employs TRBV7-3 and TRBJ2-7, with D possibly being TRBD1 (6 bases). V dropped 5 bases and J dropped 2 bases, with 10 bases sitting between them. This CDR3 is built from 13 residues. Germline CDR1 SGHTA, CDR2 FQGTGA. In DNA form, the CDR3 reads TGTGCCAGCAGCGGGACACCAGCCTACGAGCAGTACTTC. It is translated as CASSGTPAYEQYF.

This clone was found a few times. The chain employs TRBV9 and TRBJ2-4; tentative D call: TRBD1 (6 bases). The CDR3 consists of 14 residues. Germline V gives CDR1 SGDLS, CDR2 YYNGEE. The germline V and J ends were trimmed by 1 base and 8 bases, with 13 bases remaining between them. The CDR3 region is CASSVSVQGDIQYF. In nucleotides, the CDR3 is TGTGCCAGCAGCGTATCCGTACAGGGTGACATTCAGTACTTC.

This clone showed up just a few times. The chain has TRBV27 and TRBJ2-3; 9 nucleotides line up with TRBD1. This CDR3 comprises 15 residues. The germline V gene encodes CDR1 MNHEY and CDR2 SMNVEV (reference sequence). V was pared by 5 bases and J by 4 bases, with 7 bases of the junction left unmatched. The CDR3 sequence: CASSPRQGGADTQYF. CDR3 DNA sequence: TGTGCCAGCAGTCCCCGACAGGGGGGAGCAGATACGCAGTATTTT.

The rearrangement links TRBV29-1 to TRBJ2-7; 10 positions agree with TRBD1. The CDR3 covers 13 residues. The germline CDR1 and CDR2 sequences are SQVTM and ANQGSEA. Losses at the gene ends were 5 bases for V and 4 bases for J; bases not matched to a gene: 5. DNA for the CDR3: TGCAGCGTTACCGGGACAGGGGTTTACGAGCAGTACTTC. It is translated as CSVTGTGVYEQYF.

In its sample, this clone was seen a few times. The rearrangement links TRBV29-1 to TRBJ2-3; 7 bases match TRBD1. This CDR3 is built from 13 residues. Germline V lookup: CDR1 SQVTM, CDR2 ANQGSEA. The junction had 6 bases not matched to a gene; V was cut back by 7 bases and J by 2 bases. This CDR3 reads CSGTTGATDTQYF. In DNA, the CDR3 is TGCAGCGGTACCACAGGGGCCACAGATACGCAGTATTTT.

This sequence joins TRBV4-3 and TRBJ2-7; TRBD2 aligns across 8 bases. CDR3 size: 15 residues. Germline lookup yields CDR1 LGHNA and CDR2 YSLEER. The trim removed 0 bases at V and 1 base at J, leaving 2 bases unmatched. CDR3 in DNA: TGCGCCAGCAGCCAAGAGCGGGAGGAGTCCTACGAGCAGTACTTC. Translated, it gives CASSQEREESYEQYF.

This clone was observed a handful of times. The chain has TRBV19 and TRBJ2-3; no firm D call. CDR1 LNHDA and CDR2 SQIVND come from the germline V gene (reference sequence). The CDR3 extends over 13 amino acids. V lost 6 bases, J lost 2 bases, and 9 bases lay in between. The CDR3 is CASRPGLTDTQYF. CDR3 nucleotide sequence: TGTGCCAGTAGACCAGGCCTCACAGATACGCAGTATTTT. The full variable domain, rest sourced from reference TRBV19 and TRBJ2-3, is DGGITQSPKYLFRKEGQNVTLSCEQNLNHDAMYWYRQDPGQGLRLIYYSQIVNDFQKGDIAEGYSVSREKKESFPLTVTSAQKNPTAFYLCASRPGLTDTQYFGPGTRLTVL.

The chain employs TRBV9 and TRBJ1-1, with D possibly being TRBD1 (6 bases). Germline V lookup: CDR1 SGDLS, CDR2 YYNGEE. The CDR3 is 16 residues long. The V gene lost 0 bases and the J gene lost 2 bases, with 14 bases spanning the gap. The CDR3 nucleotides are TGTGCCAGCAGCGTAGGCCTTAAGGACAGAAACACTGAAGCTTTCTTT. Protein product: CASSVGLKDRNTEAFF.

This clone was observed a few times. CDR3 amino acids: CASRPGRLYEQYF. The CDR3 nucleotides are TGTGCCAGCAGGCCGGGAAGGCTCTACGAGCAGTACTTC. This rearrangement joins TRBV6-1 to TRBJ2-7, with D possibly being TRBD2 (5 bases). CDR1 and CDR2 from the germline V gene are MNHNS and SASEGT. V shed 6 bases and J shed 3 bases, with 12 bases lying between them. The CDR3 loop spans 13 amino acids.

The chain is built from TRBV7-9 and TRBJ2-5; TRBD2 matches 7 bases. Per the germline V gene, CDR1 is SEHNR and CDR2 is FQNEAQ (reference sequence). The CDR3 extends over 15 amino acids. With V trimmed by 3 bases and J by 4 bases, 8 bases remained unmatched. This chain's CDR3 is CASSFEGGPRETQYF. DNA for the CDR3: TGTGCCAGCAGCTTTGAGGGAGGGCCGCGAGAGACCCAGTACTTC. Full variable domain (rest looked up from reference TRBV7-9 and TRBJ2-5): DTGVSQNPRHKITKRGQNVTFRCDPISEHNRLYWYRQTLGQGPEFLTYFQNEAQLEKSRLLSDRFSAERPKGSFSTLEIQRTEQGDSAMYLCASSFEGGPRETQYFGPGTRLLVL.

The chain joins TRBV10-3 to TRBJ2-1, with a possible D match to TRBD1 (6 bases). The germline V and J ends were trimmed by 2 bases and 4 bases, with 12 bases remaining between them. The CDR3 totals 15 residues. The germline CDR1 and CDR2 sequences are ENHRY and SYGVKD. CDR3 region: CAISEKQGTYNEQFF. In DNA form, the CDR3 reads TGTGCCATCAGTGAGAAACAGGGTACTTACAATGAGCAGTTCTTC.